The subject of this entry is one TCR beta chain. Its antigen is currently unknown. This specimen comes from a study of Ad26.COV2.S vaccination and SARS-CoV-2 variants. Study information: Participant was drawn from the COV1001 Ad26.COV2.S trial arm. Intramuscular Ad26.COV2.S doses were given once or twice, 56 days apart. Study outcomes and limitations: Post-vaccination spike-specific CD8+ and CD4+ T cell responses reportedly had substantial breadth.

Assay: immunoSEQ multiplex PCR; the TCRdb copy retains only in-frame clones and omits some. Among about 680,000 clones listed, approximately 88% were seen once. This sample's treatment: approximately 18 received Ad26.COV2.S at low or high dose, single or two shots; about 5 received placebo; per-sample allocation not given. Material that was analyzed had been drawn on day 63 after the first vaccine or placebo injection. Vaccine was an Ad26 vector expressing Wuhan-strain SARS-CoV-2 spike. This CDR3 contains 13 residues. CDR1 and CDR2 (germline): SGHTA, FQGNSA. Trimming took 5 bases from V and 5 from J, leaving 10 bases between them.

This clonotype was sampled from a person aged 18 to 59 who received the Ad26.COV2.S COVID-19 vaccine or a placebo. The chain carries TRBV7-2 and TRBJ1-5; no definite D call. Source: peripheral blood, taken in a trial of Ad26.COV2.S vaccine versus placebo. The CDR3 region is CASSPLGYQPQHF. DNA of the CDR3: TGTGCCAGCAGCCCTCTTGGCTATCAGCCCCAGCATTTT. Full variable domain (rest looked up from reference TRBV7-2 and TRBJ1-5): GAGVSQSPSNKVTEKGKDVELRCDPISGHTALYWYRQSLGQGLEFLIYFQGNSAPDKSGLPSDRFSAERTGGSVSTLTIQRTQQEDSAVYLCASSPLGYQPQHFGDGTRLSIL.